The clone carrying this T cell receptor beta chain appeared many times. Its antigen is not known. Each single cDNA molecule received a unique molecular identifier. TCRdb redid the calling of the 5' RACE reads with MiXCR, one entry per CDR3 protein. The table includes about 31,000 distinct CDR3 sequences, approximately 5.3% detected once. This entry is derived from a study of early T cells in non-severe SARS-CoV-2 infection. Study at large: Sequenced material consisted of bulk RNA (from unsorted whole blood), and chains were unpaired. The study, taken as a whole, reports: Private and CD4 specificities were missed by VDJdb matching, which favored anti-spike CD8 responses.

Germline V gives CDR1 SQVTM, CDR2 ANQGSEA. V was clipped by 7 bases and J by 8 bases; unmatched bases: 2. The CDR3 is 10 amino acids. Sequencing was carried out using whole blood. The receptor comes from an adult who was a healthcare worker with PCR-confirmed SARS-CoV-2 infection or an uninfected control (not recorded which). The chain carries TRBV29-1 and TRBJ2-3; 8 positions match TRBD1. CDR3 coding DNA: TGCAGCGCCACAGGGGGTACGCAGTATTTT. Its protein product is CSATGGTQYF.